This T cell receptor beta chain is drawn from a study of CD8+ T cells in alopecia areata. The overall study: The drug, oral tofacitinib, was given to treated patients at 5 to 10 mg twice daily. Treated patients were scored for severity by percent of scalp affected.

In this sample, this clone turned up once. Its antigen is unidentified. General observations from the study: When scalp samples are sequenced, resident alphabeta T cells of normal skin are also captured.

The sequencing template was cDNA reverse transcribed from extracted RNA. Only in-frame clones appear in the TCRdb table, and some are missing; sequencing was by immunoSEQ multiplex PCR. The sample comprises about 250,000 clones, around three fifths of which are singletons, and about 0.89% rests with the top ten. The J segment lost 6 bases and the V segment lost 3 bases, leaving 11 bases of the junction unmatched. The CDR3 is 16 amino acids. Per germline, CDR1 SGHRS and CDR2 YFSETQ. Noted treatment: oral pan-JAK inhibitor, 5-10 mg twice daily. The study team obtained lesional scalp punch biopsies and peripheral blood from alopecia areata patients.

The TCR sequence derives from a human donor with alopecia areata. The rearrangement joins TRBV5-1 to TRBJ2-3; 9 bases match TRBD1. This material consisted of CD4+ T cells sorted from blood, taken at roughly week 53, from a patient treated with tofacitinib. CDR3 DNA: TGCGCCAGCAGCTCCTTCGGGGACAGGGAGGCGGATACGCAGTATTTT. Translated: CASSSFGDREADTQYF.